These 12 T cell receptor beta chains share one sample of origin, sequenced in a study of post-analysis software for immune sequencing data. Whole-study findings and limits: In patients, five TRBV segments were more frequent than in controls, with TRBV5-6, TRBV5-1 and TRBV20-1 among them.

Prepared TCR beta cDNA libraries contained unique molecular identifiers. TCRdb re-called the PCR reads through MiXCR, storing one row per CDR3 protein. This sample yields 740,000 or so distinct CDR3 sequences, of which approximately 53% are seen a single time; 4.6% belongs to the top ten. These receptors are not linked to any known antigen. Material for sequencing was blood. Receptors were obtained from a girl between 10 and 17 years old with multiple sclerosis.

Written as DNA, the CDR3 is TGCGCCAGCAGCTTTCTAGCGGAGTTTCAAGAGACCCAGTTCTTC. As protein: CASSFLAEFQETQFF. The chain employs TRBV5-1 and TRBJ2-5, with 7 bases aligning to TRBD2. The J call may be faulty, since TRBJ2-1 better matches the DNA end. This CDR3 comprises 15 residues. From germline, CDR1 is SGHRS and CDR2 YFSETQ.

This clonotype has only a few counts. This chain connects TRBV29-1 to TRBJ2-7; the D gene is possibly TRBD2 (5 bases). The CDR3 is 13 residues long. The germline V and J ends were trimmed by 2 bases and 0 bases, with 8 bases remaining between them. In germline, CDR1 is SQVTM, CDR2 ANQGSEA. The CDR3 bases are TGCAGCGTTGAAATAGGGAGCTCCTACGAGCAGTACTTC. Translating it yields CSVEIGSSYEQYF.

This clonotype was seen at least ten times. The junction departs from germline at one end; a sequencing error may be responsible. The genes are TRBV5-1 and TRBJ2-1; D call uncertain. The CDR3 extends over 13 amino acids. Germline CDR1 SGHRS, CDR2 YFSETQ. The CDR3 sequence is CASSLASYNEQFF. The DNA for the CDR3 is TGTGCCAGCAGCTTAGCTAGTTACAATGAGCAGTTCTTC.

The rearrangement uses TRBV2 and TRBJ1-2, with 9 positions matching TRBD1. V was pared by 10 bases and J by 8 bases, with 8 bases of the junction left unmatched. The V gene's germline CDR1 is SNHLY and CDR2 FYNNEI. The CDR3 consists of 12 residues. CDR3 in amino acids: CATQGQGFGYTF. DNA of the CDR3: TGTGCCACCCAAGGACAGGGGTTCGGCTACACCTTC.

This clonotype was seen more than once but under ten times. V and J are TRBV20-1 and TRBJ1-5, with 7 bases lining up with TRBD1. Germline-derived CDR1 and CDR2 are DFQATT and SNEGSKA (reference sequence). The V segment lost 6 bases and the J segment 4 bases; nucleotides outside the gene matches: 9. The CDR3 is made up of 14 amino acids. The CDR3 region has the DNA TGCAGTGCCATAGAAGGCAGGGGGAATCAGCCCCAGCATTTT. It is translated as CSAIEGRGNQPQHF.

This chain uses TRBV6-5 with TRBJ2-1; D might be TRBD2 (6 bases). Trimming stripped 1 base from V and 6 bases from J, with 16 bases between. CDR1 and CDR2 from the germline V gene are MNHEY and SVGAGI. The CDR3 runs 16 residues. The CDR3 loop is CASSYLGLGKGNEQFF. The CDR3 bases are TGTGCCAGCAGTTACTTGGGACTGGGAAAAGGCAATGAGCAGTTCTTC.

The chain couples TRBV5-6 to TRBJ2-5; 7 nucleotides line up with TRBD1. In germline, CDR1 is SGHDT, CDR2 YYEEEE. The CDR3 has 13 amino acids. The trim removed 4 bases at V and 4 bases at J, leaving 4 bases unmatched. CDR3 DNA: TGTGCCAGCAGCCACTGGGACAGAGAGACCCAGTACTTC. Its protein product is CASSHWDRETQYF.

V gene TRBV20-1 combines with J gene TRBJ2-3; 8 nucleotides line up with TRBD2. After removal of 2 bases from V and 3 bases from J, the junction contained 4 bases not matched to a gene. Germline V gene data show CDR1 as DFQATT and CDR2 as SNEGSKA (reference sequence). The CDR3 loop spans 14 amino acids. This chain's CDR3 is CSARSGSLTDTQYF. The CDR3 bases are TGCAGTGCTAGAAGCGGGAGCCTTACAGATACGCAGTATTTT.

The V call is TRBV4-2, the J call TRBJ2-6, with 7 bases fitting TRBD2. Per germline, CDR1 LGHNA and CDR2 YNFKEQ. The V and J ends lost 3 bases and 0 bases, in that order; junction bases with no gene match: 5. This CDR3 has 17 amino acids. DNA of the CDR3: TGTGCCAGCAGCCAGGGGGGGGGAAGCTCTGGGGCCAACGTCCTGACTTTC. Protein product: CASSQGGGSSGANVLTF.

Notes on this clonotype: At one end the junction does not follow the germline gene, possibly because of a read error. The gene calls are TRBV7-3 and TRBJ2-3; 7 positions agree with TRBD2. Germline V gene lookup returns CDR1 SGHTA and CDR2 FQGTGA. CDR3 length: 15 residues. The CDR3 nucleotides read TGTGTCAGCAGCTTAGCTAGCGGAAGCACAGATACGCAGTATTTT. Translated: CVSSLASGSTDTQYF.

This clonotype was seen a handful of times. The rearrangement links TRBV20-1 to TRBJ2-1; D is undetermined. The J call may not be correct, given that the DNA end is closer to TRBJ2-7. Germline lookup yields CDR1 DFQATT and CDR2 SNEGSKA (reference sequence). This CDR3 has 11 amino acids. For the CDR3, the DNA is TGCAGTGCTAGAGGGACCGAGGAGCAGTACTTC. Translating gives CSARGTEEQYF.

This clonotype was seen more than once but under ten times. This sequence joins TRBV20-1 and TRBJ2-7, with D perhaps matching TRBD1 (6 bases). V was shortened by 0 bases and J by 6 bases, with 18 bases between the two germline ends. The CDR3 is 15 amino acids. The germline gives CDR1 DFQATT, CDR2 SNEGSKA (reference sequence). The CDR3 DNA follows: TGCAGTGCTAGAGATCACGTGGGGGCGCTTGGCGAGCAGTACTTC. The encoded protein is CSARDHVGALGEQYF.